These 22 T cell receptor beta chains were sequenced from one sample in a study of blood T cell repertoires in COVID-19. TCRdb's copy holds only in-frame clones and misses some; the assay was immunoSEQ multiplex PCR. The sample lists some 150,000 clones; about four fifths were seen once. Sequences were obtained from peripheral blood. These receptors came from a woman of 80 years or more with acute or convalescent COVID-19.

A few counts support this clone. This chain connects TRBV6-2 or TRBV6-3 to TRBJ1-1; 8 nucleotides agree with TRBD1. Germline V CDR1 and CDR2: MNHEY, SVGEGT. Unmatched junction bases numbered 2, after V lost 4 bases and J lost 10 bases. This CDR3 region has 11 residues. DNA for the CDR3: TGTGCCAGCAGTTCGACAGGGGCAGCTTTCTTT. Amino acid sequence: CASSSTGAAFF.

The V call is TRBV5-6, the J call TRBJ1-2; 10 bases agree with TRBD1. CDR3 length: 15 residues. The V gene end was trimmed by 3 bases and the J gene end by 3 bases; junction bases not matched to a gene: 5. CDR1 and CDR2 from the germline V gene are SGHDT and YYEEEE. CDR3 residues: CASSYGQGGHYGYTF. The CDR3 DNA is TGTGCCAGCAGCTACGGACAGGGGGGCCACTATGGCTACACCTTC.

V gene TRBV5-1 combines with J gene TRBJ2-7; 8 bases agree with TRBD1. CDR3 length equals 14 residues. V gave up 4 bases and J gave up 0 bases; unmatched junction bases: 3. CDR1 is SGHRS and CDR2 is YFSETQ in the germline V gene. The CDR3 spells CASSIGQGSYEQYF. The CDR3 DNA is TGCGCCAGCAGCATAGGACAGGGCTCCTACGAGCAGTACTTC. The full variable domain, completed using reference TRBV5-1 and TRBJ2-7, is KAGVTQTPRYLIKTRGQQVTLSCSPISGHRSVSWYQQTPGQGLQFLFEYFSETQRNKGNFPGRFSGRQFSNSRSEMNVSTLELGDSALYLCASSIGQGSYEQYFGPGTRLTVT.

This CDR3 is CASSSNYGYTF. The CDR3 nucleotides are TGTGCCAGCAGCTCAAACTATGGCTACACCTTC. The chain recombines TRBV11-2 with TRBJ1-2, with D unclear. There are 11 residues in the CDR3. Looked up from germline, CDR1 is SGHAT and CDR2 is FQNNGV. The V and J ends lost 4 bases and 2 bases respectively, with 2 bases between them. Based on the CDR3 plus reference TRBV11-2 and TRBJ1-2, the full variable domain is EAGVAQSPRYKIIEKRQSVAFWCNPISGHATLYWYQQILGQGPKLLIQFQNNGVVDDSQLPKDRFSAERLKGVDSTLKIQPAKLEDSAVYLCASSSNYGYTFGSGTRLTVV.

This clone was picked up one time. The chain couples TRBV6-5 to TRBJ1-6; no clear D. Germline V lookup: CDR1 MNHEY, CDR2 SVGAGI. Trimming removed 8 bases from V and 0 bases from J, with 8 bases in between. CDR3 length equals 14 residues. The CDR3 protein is CASVSGSYNSPLHF. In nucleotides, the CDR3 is TGTGCCAGCGTGAGTGGCTCCTATAATTCACCCCTCCACTTT.

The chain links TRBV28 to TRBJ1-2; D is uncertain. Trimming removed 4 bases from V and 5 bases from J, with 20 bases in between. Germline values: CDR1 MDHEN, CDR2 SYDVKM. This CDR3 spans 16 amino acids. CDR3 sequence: CASSSRSKVWRYGYTF. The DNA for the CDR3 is TGTGCCAGCAGTTCGAGGTCGAAAGTTTGGAGATATGGCTACACCTTC.

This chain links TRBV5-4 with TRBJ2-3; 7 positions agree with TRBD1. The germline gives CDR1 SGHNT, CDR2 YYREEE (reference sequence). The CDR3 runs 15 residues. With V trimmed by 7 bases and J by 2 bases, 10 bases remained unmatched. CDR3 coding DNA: TGTGCCAGCGGGCAGACAGGGTTGGACACAGATACGCAGTATTTT. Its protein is CASGQTGLDTDTQYF.

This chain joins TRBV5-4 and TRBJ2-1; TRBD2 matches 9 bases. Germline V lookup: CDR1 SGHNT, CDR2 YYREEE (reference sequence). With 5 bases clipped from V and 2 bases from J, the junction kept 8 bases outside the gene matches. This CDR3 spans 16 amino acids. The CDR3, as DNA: TGTGCCAGCAGGATCGGGGGCGGGGGGGCCTACAATGAGCAGTTCTTC. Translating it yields CASRIGGGGAYNEQFF.

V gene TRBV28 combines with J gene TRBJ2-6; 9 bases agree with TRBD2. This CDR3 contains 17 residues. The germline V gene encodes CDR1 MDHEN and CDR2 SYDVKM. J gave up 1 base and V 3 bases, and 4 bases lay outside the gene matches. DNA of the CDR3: TGTGCCAGCAGTTTCTTAGCGGGAGTTTCTGGGGCCAACGTCCTGACTTTC. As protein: CASSFLAGVSGANVLTF. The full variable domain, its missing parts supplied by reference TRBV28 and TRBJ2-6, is DVKVTQSSRYLVKRTGEKVFLECVQDMDHENMFWYRQDPGLGLRLIYFSYDVKMKEKGDIPEGYSVSREKKERFSLILESASTNQTSMYLCASSFLAGVSGANVLTFGAGSRLTVL.

CDR3 coding DNA: TGTGCCAGCAGGCAGCGGGAGGGGGCGTCGTTGCAGTTCTTC. Translating it yields CASRQREGASLQFF. V usage is TRBV5-4 and J usage is TRBJ2-1, with 10 bases that match TRBD2. This CDR3 has 14 amino acids. The trim removed 5 bases at V and 12 bases at J, leaving 11 bases unmatched. Per the germline V gene, CDR1 is SGHNT and CDR2 is YYREEE (reference sequence). Full variable domain (outside the CDR3, taken from reference TRBV5-4 and TRBJ2-1): ETGVTQSPTHLIKTRGQQVTLRCSSQSGHNTVSWYQQALGQGPQFIFQYYREEENGRGNFPPRFSGLQFPNYSSELNVNALELDDSALYLCASRQREGASLQFFGPGTRLTVL.

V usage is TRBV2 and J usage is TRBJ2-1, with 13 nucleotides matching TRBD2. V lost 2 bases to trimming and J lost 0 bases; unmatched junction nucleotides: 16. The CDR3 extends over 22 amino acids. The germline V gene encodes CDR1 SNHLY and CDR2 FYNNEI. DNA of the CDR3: TGTGCCAGCAGTGAAACGGGTGGGGGACTAGCGGGGCCCAGTAGCTCCTACAATGAGCAGTTCTTC. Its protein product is CASSETGGGLAGPSSSYNEQFF.

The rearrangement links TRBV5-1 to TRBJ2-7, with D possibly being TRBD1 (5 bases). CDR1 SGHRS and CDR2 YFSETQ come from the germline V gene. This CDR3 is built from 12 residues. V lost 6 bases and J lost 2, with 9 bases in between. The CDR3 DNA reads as TGCGCCAGCAAGGACACCGCCTACGAGCAGTACTTC. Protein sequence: CASKDTAYEQYF.

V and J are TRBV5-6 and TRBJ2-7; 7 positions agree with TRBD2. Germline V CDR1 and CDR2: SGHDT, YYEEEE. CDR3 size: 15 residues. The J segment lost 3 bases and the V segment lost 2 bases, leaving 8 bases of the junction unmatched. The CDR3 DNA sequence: TGTGCCAGCAGCTTTCTCACAGCGGGAAACTACGAGCAGTACTTC. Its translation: CASSFLTAGNYEQYF. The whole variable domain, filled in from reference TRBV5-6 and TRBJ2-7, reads DAGVTQSPTHLIKTRGQQVTLRCSPKSGHDTVSWYQQALGQGPQFIFQYYEEEERQRGNFPDRFSGHQFPNYSSELNVNALLLGDSALYLCASSFLTAGNYEQYFGPGTRLTVT.

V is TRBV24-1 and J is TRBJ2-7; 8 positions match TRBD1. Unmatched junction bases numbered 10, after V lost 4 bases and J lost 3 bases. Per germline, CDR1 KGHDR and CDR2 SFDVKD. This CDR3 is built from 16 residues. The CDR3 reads CATSDKTGEMIYEQYF. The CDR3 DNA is TGTGCCACCAGTGACAAGACAGGGGAGATGATCTACGAGCAGTACTTC.

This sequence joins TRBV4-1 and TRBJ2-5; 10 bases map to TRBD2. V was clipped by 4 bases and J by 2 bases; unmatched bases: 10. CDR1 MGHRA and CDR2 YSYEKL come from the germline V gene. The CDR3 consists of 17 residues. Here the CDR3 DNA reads TGCGCCAGCAGCCGAGCTTGGGGGACTAGCGTACAAGAGACCCAGTACTTC. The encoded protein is CASSRAWGTSVQETQYF.

CDR3 sequence: CASSHPVRGSNQPQHF. For the CDR3, the DNA is TGCGCCAGCAGCCACCCCGTCAGGGGTTCCAATCAGCCCCAGCATTTT. The V and J genes are TRBV4-1 and TRBJ1-5; tentative D call: TRBD1 (6 bases). CDR1 MGHRA and CDR2 YSYEKL come from the germline V gene. The CDR3 is 16 residues long. The germline V and J ends were trimmed by 3 bases and 3 bases, with 15 bases remaining between them.

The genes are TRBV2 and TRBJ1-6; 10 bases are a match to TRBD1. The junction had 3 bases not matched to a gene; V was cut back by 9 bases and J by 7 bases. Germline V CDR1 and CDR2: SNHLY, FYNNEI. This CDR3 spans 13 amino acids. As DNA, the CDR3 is TGTGCCAGGGGACAGGGGTGGAATTCACCCCTCCACTTT. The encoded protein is CARGQGWNSPLHF.

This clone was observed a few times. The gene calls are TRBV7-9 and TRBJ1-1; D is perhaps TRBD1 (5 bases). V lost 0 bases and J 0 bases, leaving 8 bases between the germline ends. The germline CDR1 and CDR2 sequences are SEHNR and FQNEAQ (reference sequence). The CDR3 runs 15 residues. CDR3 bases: TGTGCCAGCAGCTTAGCGTCAGGGATGAACACTGAAGCTTTCTTT. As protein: CASSLASGMNTEAFF.

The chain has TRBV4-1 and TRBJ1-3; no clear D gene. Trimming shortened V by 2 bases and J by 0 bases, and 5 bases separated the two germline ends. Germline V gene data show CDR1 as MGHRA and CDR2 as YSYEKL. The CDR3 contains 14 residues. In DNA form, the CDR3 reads TGCGCCAGCAGCCAACAGATCTCTGGAAACACCATATATTTT. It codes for CASSQQISGNTIYF.

The CDR3 nucleotides read TGTGCCAGCAGCCTAGGGACTAGCAGAAACAATGAGCAGTTCTTC. This translates into CASSLGTSRNNEQFF. The chain is built from TRBV7-3 and TRBJ2-1; TRBD2 agrees at 9 bases. The germline CDR1 and CDR2 sequences are SGHTA and FQGTGA. The CDR3 covers 15 residues. With V trimmed by 5 bases and J by 5 bases, 7 bases remained unmatched. Supplemented by reference TRBV7-3 and TRBJ2-1, the full variable domain reads GAGVSQTPSNKVTEKGKYVELRCDPISGHTALYWYRQSLGQGPEFLIYFQGTGAADDSGLPNDRFFAVRPEGSVSTLKIQRTERGDSAVYLCASSLGTSRNNEQFFGPGTRLTVL.

This CDR3 is CASSSILRDRHTDTQYF. The CDR3 DNA follows: TGTGCCAGCAGTTCCATTCTACGGGACAGACACACAGATACGCAGTATTTT. This chain uses TRBV27 with TRBJ2-3; 7 nucleotides line up with TRBD1. Germline V gene data show CDR1 as MNHEY and CDR2 as SMNVEV (reference sequence). The CDR3 covers 17 residues. The junction had 12 bases not matched to a gene; V was cut back by 4 bases and J by 2 bases.

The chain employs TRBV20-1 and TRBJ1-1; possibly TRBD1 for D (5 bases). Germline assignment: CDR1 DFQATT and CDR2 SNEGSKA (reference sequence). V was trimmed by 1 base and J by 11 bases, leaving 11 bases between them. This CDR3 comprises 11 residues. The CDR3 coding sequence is TGCAGTGCTAGAGCGGGGGTAGACGCTTTCTTT. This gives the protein CSARAGVDAFF.